This T cell receptor beta chain was identified during a study of T cell repertoires in aging, cancer and after chemotherapy. Overall study findings and caveats: In each cancer cohort, median generation probability increased across chemotherapy, suggesting thymic output rebounded.

Peripheral blood genomic DNA, not sorted cells or RNA, was the template. This clonotype was seen more than once but under ten times. Its antigen remains unknown. The germline gives CDR1 DFQATT, CDR2 SNEGSKA (reference sequence). The germline V and J ends were trimmed by 6 bases and 6 bases, with 14 bases remaining between them. CDR3 length equals 12 residues. Multiplex touch-down PCR with TRB-A/B primers amplified rearranged V-D-J TRB sequences. TCRdb itself ran the multiplex PCR reads through MiXCR, one entry per CDR3 protein. Counted here are some 2,200 distinct CDR3 sequences, around a fifth occurring once; the ten biggest clones make up less than 6.5%.

Material for sequencing was blood. This clonotype was sampled from a human donor with a solid tumor. The V call is TRBV20-1, the J call TRBJ1-1; maybe TRBD1 (5 bases). The CDR3 bases are TGCAGTGCGAAGGGGTTATGGCCTGAAGCTTTCTTT. This encodes CSAKGLWPEAFF.